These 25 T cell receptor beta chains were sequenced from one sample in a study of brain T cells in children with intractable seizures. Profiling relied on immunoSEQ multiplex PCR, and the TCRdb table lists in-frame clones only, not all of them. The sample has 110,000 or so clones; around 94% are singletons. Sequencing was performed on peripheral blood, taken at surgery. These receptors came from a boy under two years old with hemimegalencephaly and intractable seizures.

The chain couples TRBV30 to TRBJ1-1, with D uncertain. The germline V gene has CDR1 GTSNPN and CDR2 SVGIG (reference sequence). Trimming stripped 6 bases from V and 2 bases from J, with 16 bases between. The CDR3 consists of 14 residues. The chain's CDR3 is CACTANSFNTEAFF. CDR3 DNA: TGTGCCTGTACGGCGAACTCATTTAACACTGAAGCTTTCTTT. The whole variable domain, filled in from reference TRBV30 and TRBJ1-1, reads SQTIHQWPATLVQPVGSPLSLECTVEGTSNPNLYWYRQAAGRGLQLLFYSVGIGQISSEVPQNLSASRPQDRQFILSSKKLLLSDSGFYLCACTANSFNTEAFFGQGTRLTVV.

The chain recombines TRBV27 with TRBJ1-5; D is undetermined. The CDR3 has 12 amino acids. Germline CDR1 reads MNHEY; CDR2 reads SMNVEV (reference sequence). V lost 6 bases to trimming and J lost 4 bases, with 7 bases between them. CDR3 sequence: CASSRPNQPQHF. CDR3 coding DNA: TGTGCCAGCAGCCGCCCTAATCAGCCCCAGCATTTT.

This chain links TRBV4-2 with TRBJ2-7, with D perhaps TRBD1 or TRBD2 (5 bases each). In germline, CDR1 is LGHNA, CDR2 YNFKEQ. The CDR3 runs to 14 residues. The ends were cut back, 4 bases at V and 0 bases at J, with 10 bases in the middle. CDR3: CASSRGASSYEQYF. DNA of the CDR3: TGTGCCAGCAGCCGAGGGGCCAGCTCCTACGAGCAGTACTTC.

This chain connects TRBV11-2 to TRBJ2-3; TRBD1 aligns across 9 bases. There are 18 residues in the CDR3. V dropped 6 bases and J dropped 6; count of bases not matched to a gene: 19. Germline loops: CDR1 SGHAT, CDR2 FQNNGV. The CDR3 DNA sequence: TGTGCCAGCAGAGCTCCCGGGGTTTACAGGGGGCTATACGATACGCAGTATTTT. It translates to CASRAPGVYRGLYDTQYF.

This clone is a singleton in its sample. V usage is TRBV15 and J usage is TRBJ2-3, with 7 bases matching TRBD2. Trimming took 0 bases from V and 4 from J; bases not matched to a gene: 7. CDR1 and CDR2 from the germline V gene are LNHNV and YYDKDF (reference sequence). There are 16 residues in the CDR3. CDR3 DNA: TGTGCCACCAGCAGAGATCGGGAGGCGGGGGCAGATACGCAGTATTTT. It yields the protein CATSRDREAGADTQYF. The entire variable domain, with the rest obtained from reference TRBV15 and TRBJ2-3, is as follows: DAMVIQNPRYQVTQFGKPVTLSCSQTLNHNVMYWYQQKSSQAPKLLFHYYDKDFNNEADTPDNFQSRRPNTSFCFLDIRSPGLGDTAMYLCATSRDREAGADTQYFGPGTRLTVL.

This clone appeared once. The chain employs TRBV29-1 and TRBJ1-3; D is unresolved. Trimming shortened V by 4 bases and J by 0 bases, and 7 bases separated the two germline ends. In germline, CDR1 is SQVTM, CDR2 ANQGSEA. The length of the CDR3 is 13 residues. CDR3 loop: CSVAEGSGNTIYF. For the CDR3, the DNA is TGCAGCGTTGCCGAAGGCTCTGGAAACACCATATATTTT.

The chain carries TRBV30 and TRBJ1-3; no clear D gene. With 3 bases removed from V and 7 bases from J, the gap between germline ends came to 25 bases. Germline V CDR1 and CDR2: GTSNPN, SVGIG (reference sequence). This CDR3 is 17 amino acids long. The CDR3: CAWSSAMDFLEVNTIYF. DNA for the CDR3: TGTGCCTGGAGCTCTGCGATGGATTTTTTGGAAGTTAACACCATATATTTT.

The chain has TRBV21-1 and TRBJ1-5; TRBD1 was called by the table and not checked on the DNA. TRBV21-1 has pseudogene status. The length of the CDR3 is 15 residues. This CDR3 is CASLHPEGVTQPQHF. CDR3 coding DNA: TGTGCCAGCCTCCATCCGGAAGGGGTGACTCAGCCCCAGCATTTT.

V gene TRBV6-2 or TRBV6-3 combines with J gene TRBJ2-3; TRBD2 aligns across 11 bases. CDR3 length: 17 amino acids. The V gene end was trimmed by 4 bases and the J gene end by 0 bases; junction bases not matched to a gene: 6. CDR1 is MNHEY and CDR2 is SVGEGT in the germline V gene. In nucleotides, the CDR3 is TGTGCCAGCAGTTCCGGACTAGCGGGCTCTAGCACAGATACGCAGTATTTT. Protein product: CASSSGLAGSSTDTQYF.

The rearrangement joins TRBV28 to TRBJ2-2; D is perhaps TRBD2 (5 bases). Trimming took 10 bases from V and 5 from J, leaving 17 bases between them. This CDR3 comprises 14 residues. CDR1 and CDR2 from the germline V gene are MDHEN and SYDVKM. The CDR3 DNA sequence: TGTGCCACCCTGGGGTGGGAGAGAACCGGGGAGCTGTTTTTT. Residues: CATLGWERTGELFF. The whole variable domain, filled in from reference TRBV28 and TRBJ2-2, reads DVKVTQSSRYLVKRTGEKVFLECVQDMDHENMFWYRQDPGLGLRLIYFSYDVKMKEKGDIPEGYSVSREKKERFSLILESASTNQTSMYLCATLGWERTGELFFGEGSRLTVL.

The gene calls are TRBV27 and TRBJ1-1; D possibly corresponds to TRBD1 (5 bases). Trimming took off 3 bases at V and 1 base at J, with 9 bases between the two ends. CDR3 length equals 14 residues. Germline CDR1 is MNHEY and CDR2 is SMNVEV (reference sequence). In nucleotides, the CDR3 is TGTGCCAGCAGTTTTAAAGGGGCGAACACTGAAGCTTTCTTT. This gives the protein CASSFKGANTEAFF.

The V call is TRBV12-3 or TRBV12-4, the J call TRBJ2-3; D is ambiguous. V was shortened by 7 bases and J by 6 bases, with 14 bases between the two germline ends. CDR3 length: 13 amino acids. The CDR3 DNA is TGTGCCAGCATACCACGGATGAGGGATACGCAGTATTTT. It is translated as CASIPRMRDTQYF.

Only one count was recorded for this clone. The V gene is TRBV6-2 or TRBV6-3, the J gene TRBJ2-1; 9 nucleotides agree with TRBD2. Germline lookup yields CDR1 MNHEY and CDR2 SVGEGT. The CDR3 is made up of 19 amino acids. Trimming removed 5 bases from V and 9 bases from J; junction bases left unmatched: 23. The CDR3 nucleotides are TGTGCCAGCAGTATGGGGCTAGCGGGAAGCCAACTGGCGGGGATTGAGCAGTTCTTC. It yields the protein CASSMGLAGSQLAGIEQFF.

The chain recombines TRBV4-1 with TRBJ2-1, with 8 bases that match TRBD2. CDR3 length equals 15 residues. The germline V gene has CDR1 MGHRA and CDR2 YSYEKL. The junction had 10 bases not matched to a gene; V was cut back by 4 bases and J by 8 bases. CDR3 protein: CASSPAGLVFYEQFF. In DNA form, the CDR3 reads TGCGCCAGCAGCCCGGCGGGACTAGTCTTCTATGAGCAGTTCTTC.

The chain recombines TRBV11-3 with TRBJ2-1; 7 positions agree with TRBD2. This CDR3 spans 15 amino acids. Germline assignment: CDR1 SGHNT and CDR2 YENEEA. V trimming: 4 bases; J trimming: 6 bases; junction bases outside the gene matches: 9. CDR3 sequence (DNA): TGTGCCAGCAGCTCCCCGACTAGCCTGGGCAATGAGCAGTTCTTC. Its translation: CASSSPTSLGNEQFF.

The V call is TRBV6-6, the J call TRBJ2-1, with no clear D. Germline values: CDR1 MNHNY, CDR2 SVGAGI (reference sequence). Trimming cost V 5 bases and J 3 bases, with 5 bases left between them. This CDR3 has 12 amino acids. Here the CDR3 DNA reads TGTGCCAGCAGTCCGGACTACAATGAGCAGTTCTTC. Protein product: CASSPDYNEQFF.

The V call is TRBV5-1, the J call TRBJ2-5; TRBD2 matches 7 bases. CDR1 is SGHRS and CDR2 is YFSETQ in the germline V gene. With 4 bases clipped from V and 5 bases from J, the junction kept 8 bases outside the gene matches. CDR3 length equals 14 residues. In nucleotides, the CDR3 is TGCGCCAGCAGCCCGCCAGCGGGAAGGGAGACCCAGTACTTC. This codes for CASSPPAGRETQYF.

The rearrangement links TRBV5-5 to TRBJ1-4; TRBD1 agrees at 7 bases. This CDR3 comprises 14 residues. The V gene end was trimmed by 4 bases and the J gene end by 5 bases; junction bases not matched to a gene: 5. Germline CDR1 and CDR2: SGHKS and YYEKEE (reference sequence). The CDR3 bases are TGTGCCAGCAGCAGGGGACAGCCGAATGAAAAACTGTTTTTT. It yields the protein CASSRGQPNEKLFF.

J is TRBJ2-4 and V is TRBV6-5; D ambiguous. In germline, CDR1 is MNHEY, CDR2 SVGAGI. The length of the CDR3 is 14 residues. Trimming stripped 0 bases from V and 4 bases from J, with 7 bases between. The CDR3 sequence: CASSYSATKNIQYF. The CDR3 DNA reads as TGTGCCAGCAGTTACTCGGCCACGAAAAACATTCAGTACTTC.

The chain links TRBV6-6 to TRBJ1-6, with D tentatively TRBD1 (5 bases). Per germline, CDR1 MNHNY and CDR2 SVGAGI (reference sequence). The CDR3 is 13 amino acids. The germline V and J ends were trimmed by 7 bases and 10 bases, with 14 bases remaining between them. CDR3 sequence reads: CASTNTGTSPLHF. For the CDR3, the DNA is TGTGCCAGCACCAACACAGGAACCTCACCCCTCCACTTT.

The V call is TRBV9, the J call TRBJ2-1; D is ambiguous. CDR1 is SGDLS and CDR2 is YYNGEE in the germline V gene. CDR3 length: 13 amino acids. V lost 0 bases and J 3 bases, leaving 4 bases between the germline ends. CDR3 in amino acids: CASSVADYNEQFF. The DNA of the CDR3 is TGTGCCAGCAGCGTAGCTGACTACAATGAGCAGTTCTTC.

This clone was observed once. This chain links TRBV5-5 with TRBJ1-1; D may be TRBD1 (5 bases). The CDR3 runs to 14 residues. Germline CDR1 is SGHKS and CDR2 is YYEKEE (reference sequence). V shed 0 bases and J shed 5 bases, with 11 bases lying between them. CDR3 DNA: TGTGCCAGCAGCTTGGTTTCGTGGGGGACTGAAGCTTTCTTT. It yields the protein CASSLVSWGTEAFF.

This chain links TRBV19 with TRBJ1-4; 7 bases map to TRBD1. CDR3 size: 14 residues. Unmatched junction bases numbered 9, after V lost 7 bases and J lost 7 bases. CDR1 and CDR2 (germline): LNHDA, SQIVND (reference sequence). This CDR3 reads CASTPDRWGEKLFF. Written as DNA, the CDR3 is TGTGCCAGTACCCCGGACAGGTGGGGTGAAAAACTGTTTTTT.

The CDR3 DNA follows: TGTGCCAGCAGTGTAGGACAGGCCCAGTACTTC. Protein product: CASSVGQAQYF. The chain carries TRBV2 and TRBJ2-5, with 7 bases lining up with TRBD1. Germline CDR1 reads SNHLY; CDR2 reads FYNNEI. The CDR3 totals 11 residues. Unmatched junction bases numbered 2, after V lost 4 bases and J lost 9 bases.

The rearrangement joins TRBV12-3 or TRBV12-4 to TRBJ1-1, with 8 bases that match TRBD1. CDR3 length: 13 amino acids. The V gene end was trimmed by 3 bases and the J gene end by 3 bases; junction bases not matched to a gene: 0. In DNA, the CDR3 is TGTGCCAGCAGTTTGGACAGGGACACTGAAGCTTTCTTT. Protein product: CASSLDRDTEAFF.